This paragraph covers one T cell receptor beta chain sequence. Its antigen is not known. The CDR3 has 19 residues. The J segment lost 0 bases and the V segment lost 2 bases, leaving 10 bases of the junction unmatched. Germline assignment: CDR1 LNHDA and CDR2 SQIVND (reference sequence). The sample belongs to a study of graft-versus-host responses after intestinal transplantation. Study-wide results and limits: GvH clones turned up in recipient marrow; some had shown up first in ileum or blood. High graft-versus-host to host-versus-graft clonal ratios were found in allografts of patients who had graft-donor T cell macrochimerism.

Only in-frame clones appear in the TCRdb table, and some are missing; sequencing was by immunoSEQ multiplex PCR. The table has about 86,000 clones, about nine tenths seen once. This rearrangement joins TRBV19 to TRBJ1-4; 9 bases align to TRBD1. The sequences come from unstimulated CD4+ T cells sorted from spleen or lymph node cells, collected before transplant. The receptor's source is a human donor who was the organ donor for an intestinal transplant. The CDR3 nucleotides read TGTGCCAGTAGTATATCGCGGTGGGACAGGGTAGCAACTAATGAAAAACTGTTTTTT. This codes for CASSISRWDRVATNEKLFF.